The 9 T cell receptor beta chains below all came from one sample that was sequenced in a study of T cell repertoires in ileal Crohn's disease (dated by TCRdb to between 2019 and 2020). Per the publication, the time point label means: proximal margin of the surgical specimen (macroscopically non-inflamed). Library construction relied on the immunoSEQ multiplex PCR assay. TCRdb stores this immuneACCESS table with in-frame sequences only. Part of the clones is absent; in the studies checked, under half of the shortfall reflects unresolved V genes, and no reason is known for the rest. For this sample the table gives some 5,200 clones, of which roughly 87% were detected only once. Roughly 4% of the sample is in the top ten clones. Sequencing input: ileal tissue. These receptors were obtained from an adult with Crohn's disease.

The CDR3 nucleotides are TGTGCCAGCAGCTTGCCGGAGAGTCGCGGGAACACCATATATTTT. Translation: CASSLPESRGNTIYF. The chain has TRBV5-4 and TRBJ1-3; D uncertain. CDR1 and CDR2 from the germline V gene are SGHNT and YYREEE (reference sequence). Trimming pared 1 base from V and 7 bases from J, leaving 15 bases between. The length of the CDR3 is 15 residues.

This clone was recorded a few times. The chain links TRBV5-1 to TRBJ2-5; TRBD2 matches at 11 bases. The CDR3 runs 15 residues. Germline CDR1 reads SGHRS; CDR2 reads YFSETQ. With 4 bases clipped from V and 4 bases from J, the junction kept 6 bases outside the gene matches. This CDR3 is CASSTTSGSGETQYF. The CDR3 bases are TGCGCCAGCAGCACCACTAGCGGGAGTGGAGAGACCCAGTACTTC.

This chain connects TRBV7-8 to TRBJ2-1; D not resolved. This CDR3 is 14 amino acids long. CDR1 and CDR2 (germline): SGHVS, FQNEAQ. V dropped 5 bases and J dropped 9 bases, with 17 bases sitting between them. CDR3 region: CASSRGEPLGEQFF. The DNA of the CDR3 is TGTGCCAGCAGCCGAGGAGAGCCCCTGGGTGAGCAGTTCTTC.

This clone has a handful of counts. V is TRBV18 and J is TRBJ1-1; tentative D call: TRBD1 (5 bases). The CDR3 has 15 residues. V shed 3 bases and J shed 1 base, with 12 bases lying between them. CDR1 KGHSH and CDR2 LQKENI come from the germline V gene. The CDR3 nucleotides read TGTGCCAGCTCACCTCGACAGTTGACGAACACTGAAGCTTTCTTT. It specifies CASSPRQLTNTEAFF.

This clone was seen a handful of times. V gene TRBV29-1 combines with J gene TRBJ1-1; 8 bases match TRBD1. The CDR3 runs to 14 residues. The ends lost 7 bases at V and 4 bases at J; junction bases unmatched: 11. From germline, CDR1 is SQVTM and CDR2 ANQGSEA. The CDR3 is CSAAVGQGRTEAFF. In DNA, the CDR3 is TGCAGCGCAGCGGTCGGACAGGGTCGCACTGAAGCTTTCTTT.

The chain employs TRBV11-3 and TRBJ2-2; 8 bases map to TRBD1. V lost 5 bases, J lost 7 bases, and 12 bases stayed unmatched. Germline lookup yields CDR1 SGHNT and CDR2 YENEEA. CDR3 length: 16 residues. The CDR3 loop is CASSRSRGHRGGELFF. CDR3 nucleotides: TGTGCCAGCAGCCGATCCAGGGGGCATCGAGGCGGGGAGCTGTTTTTT.

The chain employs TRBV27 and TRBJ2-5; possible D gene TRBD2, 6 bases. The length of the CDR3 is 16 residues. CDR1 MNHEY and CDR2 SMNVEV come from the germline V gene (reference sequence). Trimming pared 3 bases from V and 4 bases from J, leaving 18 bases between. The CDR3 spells CASSLMGLPGGETQYF. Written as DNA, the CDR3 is TGTGCCAGCAGTTTGATGGGACTCCCCGGGGGAGAGACCCAGTACTTC.

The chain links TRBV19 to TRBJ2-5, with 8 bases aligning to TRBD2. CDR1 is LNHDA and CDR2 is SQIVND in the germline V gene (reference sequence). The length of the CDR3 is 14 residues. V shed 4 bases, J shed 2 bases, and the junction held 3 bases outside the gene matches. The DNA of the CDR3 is TGTGCCAGTAGTACGGGACTAGGGCAAGAGACCCAGTACTTC. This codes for CASSTGLGQETQYF.

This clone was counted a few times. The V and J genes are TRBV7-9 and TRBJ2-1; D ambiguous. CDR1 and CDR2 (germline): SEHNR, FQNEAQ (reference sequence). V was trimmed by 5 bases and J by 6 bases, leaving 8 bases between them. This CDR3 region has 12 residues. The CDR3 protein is CASSPIANEQFF. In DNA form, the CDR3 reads TGTGCCAGCAGCCCCATCGCCAATGAGCAGTTCTTC.